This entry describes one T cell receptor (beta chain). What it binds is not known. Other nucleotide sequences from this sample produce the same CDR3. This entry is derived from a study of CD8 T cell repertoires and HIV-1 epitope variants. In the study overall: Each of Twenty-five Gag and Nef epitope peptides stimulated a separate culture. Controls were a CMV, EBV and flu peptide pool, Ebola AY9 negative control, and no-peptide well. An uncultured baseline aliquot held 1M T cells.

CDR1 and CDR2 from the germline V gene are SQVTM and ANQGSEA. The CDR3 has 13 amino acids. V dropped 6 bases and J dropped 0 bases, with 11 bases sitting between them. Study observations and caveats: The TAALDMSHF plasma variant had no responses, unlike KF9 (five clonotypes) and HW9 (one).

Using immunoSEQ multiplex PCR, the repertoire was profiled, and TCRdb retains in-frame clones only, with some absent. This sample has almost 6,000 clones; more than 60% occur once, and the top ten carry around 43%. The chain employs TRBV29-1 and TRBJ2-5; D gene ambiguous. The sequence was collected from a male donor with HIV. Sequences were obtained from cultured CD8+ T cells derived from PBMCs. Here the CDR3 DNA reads TGCAGCGTGAGGTCCCCGTACCAAGAGACCCAGTACTTC. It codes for CSVRSPYQETQYF. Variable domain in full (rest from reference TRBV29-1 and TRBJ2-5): SAVISQKPSRDICQRGTSLTIQCQVDSQVTMMFWYRQQPGQSLTLIATANQGSEATYESGFVIDKFPISRPNLTFSTLTVSNMSPEDSSIYLCSVRSPYQETQYFGPGTRLLVL.